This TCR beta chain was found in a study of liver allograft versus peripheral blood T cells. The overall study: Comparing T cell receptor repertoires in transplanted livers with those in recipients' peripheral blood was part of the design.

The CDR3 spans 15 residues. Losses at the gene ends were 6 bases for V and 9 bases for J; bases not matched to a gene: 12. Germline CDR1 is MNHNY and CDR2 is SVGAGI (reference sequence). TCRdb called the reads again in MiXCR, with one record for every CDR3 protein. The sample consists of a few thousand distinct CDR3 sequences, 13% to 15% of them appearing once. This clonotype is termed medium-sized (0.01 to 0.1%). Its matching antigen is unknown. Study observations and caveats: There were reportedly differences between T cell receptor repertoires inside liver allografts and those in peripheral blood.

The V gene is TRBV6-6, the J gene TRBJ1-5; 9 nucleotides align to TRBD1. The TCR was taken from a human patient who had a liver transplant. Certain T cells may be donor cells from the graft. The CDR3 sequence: CASRSQQGARGPQHF. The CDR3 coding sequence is TGTGCCAGCAGGTCCCAACAGGGGGCTAGGGGGCCCCAGCATTTT.